These 30 T cell receptor beta chains originate from one sample sequenced in a study of blood T cell repertoires in COVID-19. TCRdb keeps only in-frame clones here, not all; method: immunoSEQ multiplex PCR. This sample yields fewer than 350,000 clones, of which approximately 88% are seen a single time; 1.5% to 2% belongs to the top ten. Sequencing input: peripheral blood. The receptors shown here come from a woman aged 25 to 39 with COVID-19, enrolled during active disease.

In nucleotides, the CDR3 is TGTGCCAGCAGTTCTAATATCGAGAGCACTGAAGCTTTCTTT. It yields the protein CASSSNIESTEAFF. The chain links TRBV6-5 to TRBJ1-1; D is ambiguous. V lost 4 bases to trimming and J lost 4 bases, with 13 bases between them. Germline lookup yields CDR1 MNHEY and CDR2 SVGAGI. The CDR3 sequence is 14 residues long.

The gene calls are TRBV2 and TRBJ2-2; 16 bases fit TRBD2. This CDR3 has 17 amino acids. Germline CDR1 reads SNHLY; CDR2 reads FYNNEI. Germline trimming cut 10 bases from V and 7 bases from J; bases unmatched to any gene: 12. DNA for the CDR3: TGTGCCACTAAGCGGGGACTAGCGGGGGGGCCCGTCGGGGAGCTGTTTTTT. Protein: CATKRGLAGGPVGELFF. The variable domain in full, with the rest retrieved from reference TRBV2 and TRBJ2-2, is EPEVTQTPSHQVTQMGQEVILRCVPISNHLYFYWYRQILGQKVEFLVSFYNNEISEKSEIFDDQFSVERPDGSNFTLKIRSTKLEDSAMYFCATKRGLAGGPVGELFFGEGSRLTVL.

The CDR3 DNA reads TGTGCCAGCAGCCAAGATGTAGGACAGGGGAATACCTATGGCTACACCTTC. It translates to CASSQDVGQGNTYGYTF. The chain recombines TRBV4-2 with TRBJ1-2, with 9 bases that match TRBD1. The CDR3 has 17 amino acids. Trimming at V came to 0 bases and at J to 4 bases, leaving 9 bases not matched to a gene. CDR1 LGHNA and CDR2 YNFKEQ come from the germline V gene.

The chain recombines TRBV5-1 with TRBJ1-2; 9 bases are a match to TRBD1. J lost 7 bases, V lost 4 bases, and 8 bases had no gene match. CDR3 length: 14 amino acids. Germline lookup yields CDR1 SGHRS and CDR2 YFSETQ. The CDR3 loop is CASSPRTGVPGYTF. The CDR3 DNA reads as TGCGCCAGCAGCCCCCGGACAGGGGTTCCTGGCTACACCTTC.

This chain joins TRBV29-1 and TRBJ1-4, with D maybe TRBD1 (6 bases). The CDR3 extends over 13 amino acids. Germline loops: CDR1 SQVTM, CDR2 ANQGSEA. The V gene lost 6 bases and the J gene lost 3 bases, with 11 bases spanning the gap. This chain's CDR3 is CSVAGAPNEKLFF. CDR3 sequence (DNA): TGCAGCGTAGCAGGGGCCCCTAATGAAAAACTGTTTTTT.

The rearrangement uses TRBV7-2 and TRBJ1-6, with TRBD1 as a possible D gene (5 bases). Germline V CDR1 and CDR2: SGHTA, FQGNSA. The CDR3 runs 15 residues. Trimming stripped 1 base from V and 9 bases from J, with 13 bases between. The CDR3 here is CASSLEFRQFSPLHF. The CDR3 coding sequence is TGTGCCAGCAGCTTAGAGTTTAGACAGTTTTCACCCCTCCACTTT.

The chain recombines TRBV19 with TRBJ2-7, with D tentatively TRBD2 (5 bases). CDR1 LNHDA and CDR2 SQIVND come from the germline V gene (reference sequence). This CDR3 has 14 residues. V lost 0 bases and J 7 bases, leaving 13 bases between the germline ends. The CDR3 DNA reads TGTGCCAGTAGTATAGACGAAACTAGTATAGAGCAGTACTTC. Translated, it gives CASSIDETSIEQYF.

This chain links TRBV6-1 with TRBJ2-1, with TRBD2 matching over 9 bases. CDR3 length: 16 residues. After removal of 2 bases from V and 8 bases from J, the junction contained 10 bases not matched to a gene. CDR1 and CDR2 (germline): MNHNS, SASEGT. CDR3 DNA: TGTGCCAGCAGTGAAACGCGGGGGGGCGTCTTCGATGAGCAGTTCTTC. Its translation is CASSETRGGVFDEQFF.

This chain joins TRBV27 and TRBJ1-5; 7 nucleotides match TRBD1. CDR1 and CDR2 (germline): MNHEY, SMNVEV (reference sequence). CDR3 length equals 13 residues. V lost 6 bases and J lost 4; bases outside the gene matches: 3. The CDR3 DNA sequence: TGTGCCAGCAGCAGACAGGGAAATCAGCCCCAGCATTTT. This codes for CASSRQGNQPQHF.

The chain links TRBV6-1 to TRBJ2-6, with D possibly being TRBD1 (5 bases). There are 14 residues in the CDR3. The V end was cut by 3 bases, the J end by 8 bases, with 11 bases between. Germline V gene data show CDR1 as MNHNS and CDR2 as SASEGT. CDR3 in DNA: TGTGCCAGCAGTGAGACAGTCCCCTCCAACGTCCTGACTTTC. This gives the protein CASSETVPSNVLTF.

This chain's CDR3 is CASSQAGRRGRVYNEQFF. In nucleotides, the CDR3 is TGTGCCAGCAGCCAAGCTGGTCGCAGGGGGCGAGTATACAATGAGCAGTTCTTC. The chain uses TRBV3-1 (or the pseudogene TRBV3-2) and TRBJ2-1; 8 positions match TRBD1. The CDR3 has 18 residues. Trimming cost V 1 base and J 4 bases; bases outside gene matches: 12. Germline lookup yields CDR1 LGHDT and CDR2 YNNKEL (reference sequence).

The V gene is TRBV6-5, the J gene TRBJ1-4; D ambiguous. The CDR3 length is 14 residues. V was cut by 6 bases and J by 7 bases, with 15 bases left in between. Germline assignment: CDR1 MNHEY and CDR2 SVGAGI. This chain's CDR3 is CASSAAGSGEKLFF. The DNA of the CDR3 is TGTGCCAGCAGCGCCGCCGGGAGCGGTGAAAAACTGTTTTTT.

Turning to this clone: In the same sample, other DNA sequences code for this CDR3. The V call is TRBV29-1, the J call TRBJ1-2, with 7 bases that match TRBD1. Germline values: CDR1 SQVTM, CDR2 ANQGSEA. Germline trimming cut 7 bases from V and 4 bases from J; bases unmatched to any gene: 6. This CDR3 comprises 12 residues. For the CDR3, the DNA is TGCAGCGCTCCCGACAGGGTCTATGGCTACACCTTC. It translates to CSAPDRVYGYTF. The full variable domain, completed using reference TRBV29-1 and TRBJ1-2, is SAVISQKPSRDICQRGTSLTIQCQVDSQVTMMFWYRQQPGQSLTLIATANQGSEATYESGFVIDKFPISRPNLTFSTLTVSNMSPEDSSIYLCSAPDRVYGYTFGSGTRLTVV.

This clone was seen once. This chain joins TRBV7-8 and TRBJ2-1; TRBD2 aligns across 8 bases. The J segment lost 0 bases and the V segment lost 5 bases, leaving 6 bases of the junction unmatched. The germline gives CDR1 SGHVS, CDR2 FQNEAQ. The CDR3 is 16 amino acids. For the CDR3, the DNA is TGTGCCAGCAGCCCACTAGCGGCTAGCTCCTACAATGAGCAGTTCTTC. Protein product: CASSPLAASSYNEQFF.

This chain uses TRBV10-3 with TRBJ1-5; TRBD1 might be the D (5 bases). Trimming took 10 bases from V and 6 from J, leaving 19 bases between them. This CDR3 comprises 14 residues. CDR1 ENHRY and CDR2 SYGVKD come from the germline V gene. CDR3 sequence reads: CATKIPGIGQPQHF. The CDR3 bases are TGTGCCACCAAAATTCCAGGGATAGGTCAGCCCCAGCATTTT.

The chain recombines TRBV28 with TRBJ1-1, with 9 bases identical to TRBD1. The CDR3 consists of 13 residues. J lost 11 bases, V lost 3 bases, and 7 bases had no gene match. CDR1 and CDR2 (germline): MDHEN, SYDVKM. This CDR3 reads CASSLLGGTGAFF. The CDR3 DNA reads TGTGCCAGCAGTTTGTTGGGCGGGACAGGGGCTTTCTTT.

The rearrangement links TRBV5-4 to TRBJ2-3, with 9 bases fitting TRBD2. With 0 bases clipped from V and 6 bases from J, the junction kept 5 bases outside the gene matches. Germline CDR1 is SGHNT and CDR2 is YYREEE (reference sequence). The CDR3 has 15 amino acids. The CDR3, as DNA: TGTGCCAGCAGCTTGGATCCTAGCGGGGTGGATACGCAGTATTTT. Encoded protein: CASSLDPSGVDTQYF.

J is TRBJ2-3 and V is TRBV18; D unclear. The V gene's germline CDR1 is KGHSH and CDR2 LQKENI. The CDR3 length is 14 residues. The V and J ends lost 2 bases and 5 bases respectively, with 11 bases between them. DNA of the CDR3: TGTGCCAGCTCACCAGGCGGTGGCAGAGATACGCAGTATTTT. It specifies CASSPGGGRDTQYF.

The V gene is TRBV5-5, the J gene TRBJ1-6, with TRBD1 as a possible D gene (5 bases). The V gene lost 0 bases and the J gene lost 8 bases, with 15 bases spanning the gap. CDR1 and CDR2 from the germline V gene are SGHKS and YYEKEE (reference sequence). The CDR3 loop spans 16 amino acids. The CDR3 loop reads CASSLDQGISHSPLHF. For the CDR3, the DNA is TGTGCCAGCAGCTTGGACCAGGGTATTTCTCATTCACCCCTCCACTTT. Filled out from reference TRBV5-5 and TRBJ1-6, the complete variable domain reads DAGVTQSPTHLIKTRGQQVTLRCSPISGHKSVSWYQQVLGQGPQFIFQYYEKEERGRGNFPDRFSARQFPNYSSELNVNALLLGDSALYLCASSLDQGISHSPLHFGNGTRLTVT.

V is TRBV5-1 and J is TRBJ2-2, with TRBD1 identical over 8 bases. Germline V gene sequence: CDR1 SGHRS, CDR2 YFSETQ. The CDR3 length is 15 residues. The trim removed 5 bases at V and 5 bases at J, leaving 8 bases unmatched. The CDR3 bases are TGCGCCAGCAGACCTGACAGGGGTGGTACCGGGGAGCTGTTTTTT. It encodes CASRPDRGGTGELFF. Supplemented by reference TRBV5-1 and TRBJ2-2, the full variable domain reads KAGVTQTPRYLIKTRGQQVTLSCSPISGHRSVSWYQQTPGQGLQFLFEYFSETQRNKGNFPGRFSGRQFSNSRSEMNVSTLELGDSALYLCASRPDRGGTGELFFGEGSRLTVL.

The gene calls are TRBV18 and TRBJ2-3; 7 positions agree with TRBD2. This CDR3 has 15 residues. Trimming at V came to 3 bases and at J to 2 bases, leaving 5 bases not matched to a gene. Germline assignment: CDR1 KGHSH and CDR2 LQKENI. The CDR3 nucleotides read TGTGCCAGCTCACCGTTTCTAGCGGCCACAGATACGCAGTATTTT. Translation gives CASSPFLAATDTQYF.

The J gene is TRBJ2-5, the V gene TRBV7-9; TRBD1 matches 7 bases. CDR1 SEHNR and CDR2 FQNEAQ come from the germline V gene (reference sequence). The CDR3 is made up of 16 amino acids. With 4 bases clipped from V and 5 bases from J, the junction kept 13 bases outside the gene matches. The CDR3 loop reads CASSSGTYRGGETQYF. Here the CDR3 DNA reads TGTGCCAGCAGCTCCGGGACCTACAGGGGTGGGGAGACCCAGTACTTC.

This clone was detected only once. V gene TRBV3-1 (or the pseudogene TRBV3-2) combines with J gene TRBJ2-2; a weak D match, TRBD1 (6 bases). CDR3 size: 14 residues. Trimming took off 4 bases at V and 5 bases at J, with 11 bases between the two ends. CDR1 and CDR2 from the germline V gene are LGHDT and YNNKEL (reference sequence). The CDR3 region has the DNA TGTGCCAGCAGCCCCCACAGGGAGACCGGGGAGCTGTTTTTT. Amino acid sequence: CASSPHRETGELFF.

V usage is TRBV7-2 and J usage is TRBJ1-1, with 7 nucleotides matching TRBD1. The germline V gene has CDR1 SGHTA and CDR2 FQGNSA. The CDR3 is made up of 18 amino acids. V lost 1 base and J lost 4; bases outside the gene matches: 15. The CDR3 reads CASSLVLYRGRGATEAFF. The CDR3 bases are TGTGCCAGCAGCTTAGTGCTATATAGGGGCAGGGGGGCCACTGAAGCTTTCTTT.

The table lists this clone with a count of one. The chain couples TRBV11-2 to TRBJ2-1, with D unresolved. The CDR3 is 12 residues long. Between the trimmed V and J ends, which lost 1 base and 5 bases, there was a span of 3 bases. CDR1 and CDR2 (germline): SGHAT, FQNNGV. The CDR3 loop is CASSLADNEQFF. In nucleotides, the CDR3 is TGTGCCAGCAGCTTAGCGGACAATGAGCAGTTCTTC.

The genes are TRBV19 and TRBJ1-1, with D possibly being TRBD1 (5 bases). Trimming cost V 5 bases and J 7 bases, with 20 bases left between them. The CDR3 is 15 amino acids. Per germline, CDR1 LNHDA and CDR2 SQIVND (reference sequence). CDR3: CASSPWGEGRFEAFF. Written as DNA, the CDR3 is TGTGCCAGTAGTCCATGGGGGGAGGGAAGATTTGAAGCTTTCTTT. The full variable domain, completed using reference TRBV19 and TRBJ1-1, is DGGITQSPKYLFRKEGQNVTLSCEQNLNHDAMYWYRQDPGQGLRLIYYSQIVNDFQKGDIAEGYSVSREKKESFPLTVTSAQKNPTAFYLCASSPWGEGRFEAFFGQGTRLTVV.

The sample holds one count of this clone. This chain joins TRBV5-1 and TRBJ1-2; 7 bases fit TRBD1. V trimming: 4 bases; J trimming: 4 bases; junction bases outside the gene matches: 19. The CDR3 has 18 residues. Germline CDR1 SGHRS, CDR2 YFSETQ. This CDR3 reads CASSPNPRVGGATYGYTF. DNA of the CDR3: TGCGCCAGCAGCCCAAACCCAAGGGTAGGGGGCGCGACCTATGGCTACACCTTC.

The chain carries TRBV19 and TRBJ2-2; weak D call: TRBD1 (5 bases). V was cut by 5 bases and J by 5 bases, with 18 bases left in between. The CDR3 sequence is 16 residues long. CDR1 LNHDA and CDR2 SQIVND come from the germline V gene (reference sequence). CDR3 nucleotide sequence: TGTGCCAGTAGTCCTGTCGACAGTGAAGGTACCGGGGAGCTGTTTTTT. Amino acid sequence: CASSPVDSEGTGELFF.

The genes are TRBV18 and TRBJ1-6, with 8 bases identical to TRBD1. V lost 2 bases and J lost 6; bases outside the gene matches: 6. This CDR3 is built from 16 residues. The germline V gene has CDR1 KGHSH and CDR2 LQKENI. The CDR3 DNA reads TGTGCCAGCTCACCAGGGACAGGTGCGGGTAATTCACCCCTCCACTTT. It is translated as CASSPGTGAGNSPLHF.

The rearrangement links TRBV19 to TRBJ2-2; TRBD1 aligns across 9 bases. Germline V gene lookup returns CDR1 LNHDA and CDR2 SQIVND (reference sequence). This CDR3 spans 16 amino acids. The V segment lost 3 bases and the J segment 4 bases; nucleotides outside the gene matches: 6. This chain's CDR3 is CASSMSGQGSTGELFF. DNA for the CDR3: TGTGCCAGTAGTATGTCAGGACAGGGGTCCACCGGGGAGCTGTTTTTT.